These T cell receptor beta chains were read from a single sample in a study of blood T cell repertoires in COVID-19. Only in-frame clones appear in the TCRdb table, and some are missing; sequencing was by immunoSEQ multiplex PCR. This table has 430,000 or so clones, around nine tenths appearing once. The sequencing sample was made of peripheral blood. The source of these receptors is a man aged 18-30 years with COVID-19, enrolled during active disease. The conserved cysteine and the conserved F or W are not part of the CDR3 here. The D gene is left open where the match is weak.

>TRBJ2-1|TRBD2|TRBV11-2
ASSLVRVGGGEQF
>TRBJ1-2|TRBD1|TRBV2
ASRSGTGSGGYT
>TRBJ2-5|TRBD2|TRBV7-2
ASSLGFSGRAEETQY
>TRBJ1-1|NA|TRBV29-1
SVRGNTEAF
>TRBJ2-3|NA|TRBV19
ASNPSTSTDTQY
>TRBJ2-1|TRBD2|TRBV2
ASMELLAGGPIEQF
>TRBJ1-2|NA|TRBV6-1
ASSDAGGHYGYT
>TRBJ2-7|NA|TRBV21-1
ASTIKGTAASNYEQY
>TRBJ2-2|TRBD1|TRBV19
ASRTGAPNTGELF
>TRBJ2-3|TRBD2|TRBV18
ASSLSGGASDTQY
>TRBJ1-5|NA|TRBV30
AWSVRANQPQH
>TRBJ1-2|NA|TRBV14
ASSQDPAGGYT
>TRBJ2-1|TRBD2|TRBV19
ASSSGLAGGRSSYNEQF
>TRBJ2-3|NA|TRBV5-6
ASSFTLGDTQY
>TRBJ2-5|TRBD1|TRBV30
AWMGTGVGETQY
>TRBJ1-2|NA|TRBV30
AWSEDSNYGYT
>TRBJ2-7|TRBD1|TRBV6-5
ASSYTGGGYEQY
>TRBJ2-7|TRBD2|TRBV4-1
ASSQPLAEPYEQY
>TRBJ2-2|NA|TRBV5-4
ASSPTSGTTGELF
>TRBJ1-4|NA|TRBV10-2
ASSEEEVVRPEKLF
>TRBJ2-7|TRBD2|TRBV7-9
ASTGGRDEQY
>TRBJ1-6|TRBD1|TRBV24-1
ATSDVRTGLSPLH
>TRBJ1-2|NA|TRBV6-5
ASSYNRQSYGYT
>TRBJ2-7|NA|TRBV12-3/TRBV12-4
ASSFGRAYEQY
>TRBJ2-7|TRBD1|TRBV27
ASSFAGGWEQY
>TRBJ2-1|TRBD2|TRBV20-1
SATLANEQF
>TRBJ2-5|TRBD2|TRBV15
ATSRAASGGPQETQY
>TRBJ2-1|TRBD2|TRBV7-9
ASSLGGTSGRYNEQF
>TRBJ1-3|NA|TRBV18
ASSPEGRAGNTIY
>TRBJ1-5|TRBD1|TRBV6-6
ASSSRDRGVDQPQH
>TRBJ2-2|TRBD2|TRBV9
ASSPTHTSGRRGGELF
>TRBJ1-4|NA|TRBV2
ASFRDFEKLF
>TRBJ2-3|NA|TRBV19
ASNLGLSTDTQY
>TRBJ2-3|TRBD2|TRBV6-5
ASSRGVGTDTQY
>TRBJ2-2|TRBD1|TRBV29-1
SVGQGTGELF
>TRBJ2-3|TRBD2|TRBV13
ASSSWTSGSTDTQY
>TRBJ2-7|NA|TRBV28
ASSQPGTYEQY
>TRBJ1-1|NA|TRBV14
ASSQRGSRAF
>TRBJ1-6|NA|TRBV5-6
ASSLRFGTGSPLH
>TRBJ2-7|NA|TRBV5-1
ASSLGLVGSEQY
>TRBJ2-7|NA|TRBV18
ASSPLGGAEEY
>TRBJ2-5|TRBD1|TRBV7-9
ASSLGDRDQETQY
>TRBJ1-5|TRBD1|TRBV7-2
ASSLSGTGAQPQH
>TRBJ2-3|TRBD2|TRBV24-1
ATEGSGSGGDTQY
>TRBJ2-3|NA|TRBV6-2/TRBV6-3
ASSYLLGPDTQY
>TRBJ2-7|NA|TRBV23-1
ASSQALADSGIVSEQY
>TRBJ2-6|TRBD1|TRBV20-1
SASEGAGANVLT
>TRBJ2-7|NA|TRBV7-6
ASSTGGASSYEQY
>TRBJ2-3|NA|TRBV18
ASSPLQDSTDTQY
>TRBJ2-5|TRBD1|TRBV18
ASSLGRQGSQETQY
>TRBJ2-4|NA|TRBV4-1
ASSQESIQY
>TRBJ2-5|TRBD1|TRBV4-1
ASSQGTGGWETQY
>TRBJ1-6|NA|TRBV6-5
ASSSPREASPLH
>TRBJ1-6|NA|TRBV2
ASRRRQDNSPLH
>TRBJ1-6|NA|TRBV30
ARNRAREYNSPLH